A single sample is the source of the 23 T cell receptor beta chains below, sequenced in a study of blood T cell repertoires in COVID-19. Repertoires were generated with immunoSEQ multiplex PCR, while TCRdb's copy carries only in-frame clones and drops some. The repertoire holds about 180,000 clones, with roughly three quarters as singletons. Sequenced input: PBMCs or T cells enriched from blood (not recorded which). The receptors were gathered from a man in his fifties or sixties who had been exposed to COVID-19.

The V call is TRBV29-1, the J call TRBJ2-2, with D unresolved. Germline V gene sequence: CDR1 SQVTM, CDR2 ANQGSEA. The CDR3 extends over 11 amino acids. Trimming left V 5 bases short and J 6 bases short, with 7 bases between. The CDR3 sequence: CSVSSPGELFF. The CDR3 DNA is TGCAGCGTTAGCTCTCCCGGGGAGCTGTTTTTT.

The chain recombines TRBV4-2 with TRBJ2-1; 7 positions agree with TRBD2. The germline V gene has CDR1 LGHNA and CDR2 YNFKEQ. The V segment lost 4 bases and the J segment 9 bases; nucleotides outside the gene matches: 15. The CDR3 is made up of 16 amino acids. The CDR3 spells CASSPLTSRSWGEQFF. CDR3 in DNA: TGTGCCAGCAGCCCCCTGACTAGCCGCAGTTGGGGTGAGCAGTTCTTC.

V and J are TRBV24-1 and TRBJ2-5, with 7 positions matching TRBD1. V lost 0 bases to trimming and J lost 4 bases; unmatched junction nucleotides: 10. This CDR3 has 17 residues. CDR1 and CDR2 from the germline V gene are KGHDR and SFDVKD. The CDR3 DNA sequence: TGTGCCACCAGTGATTTGCAAGGCGACAGGGCATCAGAGACCCAGTACTTC. Translated: CATSDLQGDRASETQYF.

The chain recombines TRBV7-2 with TRBJ1-1; 10 nucleotides agree with TRBD1. The length of the CDR3 is 14 residues. J was trimmed by 4 bases and V by 7 bases; bases with no gene match: 6. From germline, CDR1 is SGHTA and CDR2 FQGNSA. CDR3 nucleotide sequence: TGTGCCAGCACTAGGACAGGGGGAAGCACTGAAGCTTTCTTT. It specifies CASTRTGGSTEAFF.

This CDR3 is CAWSVQGPPGYTF. The CDR3 DNA reads TGTGCCTGGAGTGTACAGGGACCCCCTGGCTACACCTTC. V and J are TRBV30 and TRBJ1-2, with D perhaps matching TRBD1 (6 bases). V was trimmed by 0 bases and J by 7 bases, leaving 12 bases between them. Per the germline V gene, CDR1 is GTSNPN and CDR2 is SVGIG (reference sequence). The CDR3 length is 13 residues.

The V call is TRBV30, the J call TRBJ1-6; D is undetermined. The CDR3 has 13 amino acids. The germline V gene has CDR1 GTSNPN and CDR2 SVGIG (reference sequence). The V gene lost 3 bases and the J gene lost 11 bases, with 14 bases spanning the gap. CDR3 nucleotides: TGTGCCTGGAGGTTGAGGGAAGTTACACCCCTCCACTTT. This encodes CAWRLREVTPLHF.

This chain uses TRBV5-1 with TRBJ2-1, with D perhaps matching TRBD2 (6 bases). CDR1 is SGHRS, CDR2 YFSETQ, per germline. This CDR3 is built from 15 residues. The germline V and J ends were trimmed by 0 bases and 5 bases, with 12 bases remaining between them. The DNA of the CDR3 is TGCGCCAGCAGCTTGGTAGCGGTTGGTAACAATGAGCAGTTCTTC. Translating it yields CASSLVAVGNNEQFF.

This rearrangement joins TRBV5-5 to TRBJ1-1, with unresolved D. The germline V and J ends were trimmed by 3 bases and 1 base, with 7 bases remaining between them. Germline V gene sequence: CDR1 SGHKS, CDR2 YYEKEE (reference sequence). The CDR3 covers 13 residues. CDR3 residues: CASSWAQNTEAFF. DNA for the CDR3: TGTGCCAGCAGCTGGGCCCAGAACACTGAAGCTTTCTTT.

This clone was picked up a small number of times. The gene calls are TRBV10-3 and TRBJ2-7, with 10 positions matching TRBD2. Losses at the gene ends were 6 bases for V and 0 bases for J; bases not matched to a gene: 5. From germline, CDR1 is ENHRY and CDR2 SYGVKD. The CDR3 extends over 15 amino acids. The CDR3 is CAISKPSGSSYEQYF. The DNA of the CDR3 is TGTGCCATCAGCAAGCCTAGCGGGAGCTCCTACGAGCAGTACTTC.

The genes are TRBV19 and TRBJ2-1; 13 positions match TRBD2. After removal of 8 bases from V and 4 bases from J, the junction contained 5 bases not matched to a gene. This CDR3 has 15 residues. Germline values: CDR1 LNHDA, CDR2 SQIVND (reference sequence). Here the CDR3 DNA reads TGTGCCAGTCGACTAGCGGGAGGCGGGTACAATGAGCAGTTCTTC. It yields the protein CASRLAGGGYNEQFF.

The chain carries TRBV11-3 and TRBJ2-1, with TRBD1 matching over 9 bases. The CDR3 spans 15 residues. From germline, CDR1 is SGHNT and CDR2 YENEEA. V lost 1 base and J lost 5; bases outside the gene matches: 3. CDR3 residues: CASSLAGTGNNEQFF. CDR3 DNA sequence: TGTGCCAGCAGCTTAGCCGGGACAGGGAACAATGAGCAGTTCTTC.

The chain links TRBV6-1 to TRBJ2-3; 8 bases fit TRBD2. This CDR3 is 16 amino acids long. Trimming cost V 2 bases and J 4 bases; bases outside gene matches: 8. The V gene's germline CDR1 is MNHNS and CDR2 SASEGT. This chain's CDR3 is CASSESPAGVADTQYF. The CDR3 DNA reads as TGTGCCAGCAGTGAAAGCCCAGCGGGAGTAGCAGATACGCAGTATTTT.

The chain employs TRBV24-1 and TRBJ2-7, with 13 bases identical to TRBD2. The CDR3 totals 17 residues. The germline V gene has CDR1 KGHDR and CDR2 SFDVKD. V shed 3 bases, J shed 3 bases, and the junction held 7 bases outside the gene matches. CDR3 sequence (DNA): TGTGCCACCAGTGATCCCGGGACTAGCGGGAACCTCTACGAGCAGTACTTC. This translates into CATSDPGTSGNLYEQYF.

This sequence joins TRBV7-9 and TRBJ1-1, with 7 bases lining up with TRBD1. With V trimmed by 3 bases and J by 5 bases, 6 bases remained unmatched. The germline V gene has CDR1 SEHNR and CDR2 FQNEAQ (reference sequence). This CDR3 is 14 amino acids long. CDR3 protein: CASSLSRGETEAFF. The CDR3 nucleotides are TGTGCCAGCAGCTTGAGCAGGGGGGAGACTGAAGCTTTCTTT.

The chain uses TRBV7-6 and TRBJ2-2; maybe TRBD1 (6 bases). CDR3 length: 22 residues. Germline CDR1 is SGHVS and CDR2 is FNYEAQ. V gave up 5 bases and J gave up 4 bases, with 35 bases separating them. DNA for the CDR3: TGTGCCAGCAGCCCCGCCCCACCGAGATATAGCCGACAGGCCGCACGCACCGGGGAGCTGTTTTTT. Its translation is CASSPAPPRYSRQAARTGELFF.

V and J are TRBV3-1 (or the pseudogene TRBV3-2) and TRBJ1-1; no clear D gene. CDR1 and CDR2 (germline): LGHDT, YNNKEL (reference sequence). Trimming cost V 4 bases and J 0 bases, with 9 bases left between them. This CDR3 region has 14 residues. The CDR3 DNA is TGTGCCAGCAGCCGAGTCAATATGAACACTGAAGCTTTCTTT. Amino acids: CASSRVNMNTEAFF.

About this clone: A much more abundant neighbour one base away suggests this may be a read error. The chain joins TRBV28 to TRBJ2-7, with D maybe TRBD1 (6 bases). Germline CDR1 is MDHEN and CDR2 is SYDVKM. Trimming pared 6 bases from V and 2 bases from J, leaving 11 bases between. CDR3 length equals 13 residues. The CDR3, as DNA: TGTGCCAGCAGCCCGACAGGAGCCTACGAGCAGTACTTC. It translates to CASSPTGAYEQYF.

The rearrangement uses TRBV24-1 and TRBJ2-1, with D possibly TRBD1 on 6 matching bases. The germline V gene encodes CDR1 KGHDR and CDR2 SFDVKD. The V end was cut by 3 bases, the J end by 5 bases, with 16 bases between. The CDR3 is made up of 16 amino acids. CDR3 DNA sequence: TGTGCCACCAGTGATCCAACAGGGAGTCCACACAATGAGCAGTTCTTC. It specifies CATSDPTGSPHNEQFF.

This clone was picked up a small number of times. The chain uses TRBV2 and TRBJ1-2; 9 nucleotides line up with TRBD1. J was trimmed by 0 bases and V by 3 bases; bases with no gene match: 8. The germline CDR1 and CDR2 sequences are SNHLY and FYNNEI. This CDR3 is 17 amino acids long. DNA of the CDR3: TGTGCCAGCAGTGATGAACAGGGGGCCCCACCTAACTATGGCTACACCTTC. Amino acid sequence: CASSDEQGAPPNYGYTF.

The gene calls are TRBV5-1 and TRBJ2-1; 8 bases match TRBD1. This CDR3 contains 13 residues. V shed 5 bases, J shed 5 bases, and the junction held 3 bases outside the gene matches. In germline, CDR1 is SGHRS, CDR2 YFSETQ. The CDR3 DNA follows: TGCGCCAGCAGGAAACAGGGGGACAATGAGCAGTTCTTC. It codes for CASRKQGDNEQFF.

The rearrangement links TRBV19 to TRBJ2-5; TRBD1 matches 10 bases. Germline V lookup: CDR1 LNHDA, CDR2 SQIVND (reference sequence). V shed 3 bases and J 0 bases; nucleotides not matched to a gene: 1. CDR3 length: 15 amino acids. The CDR3 sequence: CASSMGTGDQETQYF. The CDR3 region has the DNA TGTGCCAGTAGTATGGGGACAGGGGACCAAGAGACCCAGTACTTC. The variable domain in full, with the rest retrieved from reference TRBV19 and TRBJ2-5, is DGGITQSPKYLFRKEGQNVTLSCEQNLNHDAMYWYRQDPGQGLRLIYYSQIVNDFQKGDIAEGYSVSREKKESFPLTVTSAQKNPTAFYLCASSMGTGDQETQYFGPGTRLLVL.

The gene calls are TRBV5-1 and TRBJ2-1; possible D gene TRBD1, 6 bases. Germline CDR1 and CDR2: SGHRS and YFSETQ. This CDR3 region has 15 residues. Trimming removed 1 base at V and 10 bases at J, with 18 bases between. In nucleotides, the CDR3 is TGCGCCAGCAGCTTGTCAGGGGCTCCCTCTGAGGAGCAGTTCTTC. Its protein product is CASSLSGAPSEEQFF.

The chain has TRBV5-6 and TRBJ1-2; no reliable D call. Deletions cut 4 bases from V and 5 bases from J, with 21 bases between. CDR3 length: 16 residues. Germline CDR1 and CDR2: SGHDT and YYEEEE. The CDR3 DNA follows: TGTGCCAGCAGCCGACTTGACATGAGGGCTGGATATGGCTACACCTTC. It is translated as CASSRLDMRAGYGYTF.